This note documents a single T cell receptor beta chain sequence. Its antigen is still unknown. The data derive from a study of CD8 T cells in ankylosing spondylitis. Quantitative 5'-RACE with molecular barcodes generated TCR beta libraries. TCRdb used MiXCR to reprocess the 5' RACE reads, holding one entry per CDR3 protein. The profile covers over 600,000 distinct CDR3 sequences, with 15% to 20% appearing a single time and under 20% taken by the ten largest. Study-wide findings and caveats: Disease-linked clones had a CD8+ phenotype and relatively low frequency in peripheral blood. One TCR beta motif, made up of 7 or 8 highly homologous variants, appeared characteristic of ankylosing spondylitis blood. Earlier reports found some motif variants in synovial fluid and blood in reactive arthritis.

The sample was blood, either unsorted or a sorted T cell fraction (not recorded which). The TCR originated in a male donor with ankylosing spondylitis.

The CDR3 protein is CASSFFPGLGGVEQYF. As DNA, the CDR3 is TGTGCCAGCAGCTTTTTCCCGGGACTAGGAGGCGTCGAGCAGTACTTC. The chain couples TRBV7-9 to TRBJ2-7; 8 bases map to TRBD2. Germline V lookup: CDR1 SEHNR, CDR2 FQNEAQ (reference sequence). V lost 3 bases and J lost 6; bases outside the gene matches: 13. This CDR3 has 16 residues.